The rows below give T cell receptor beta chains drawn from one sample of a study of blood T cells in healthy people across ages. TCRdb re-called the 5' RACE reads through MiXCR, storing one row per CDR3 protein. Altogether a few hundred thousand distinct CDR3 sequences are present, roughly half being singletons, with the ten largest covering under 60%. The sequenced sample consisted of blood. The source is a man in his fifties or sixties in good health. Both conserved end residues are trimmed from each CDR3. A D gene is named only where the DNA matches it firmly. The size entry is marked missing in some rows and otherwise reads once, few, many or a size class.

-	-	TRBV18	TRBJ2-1	ASSPYGDGEQF
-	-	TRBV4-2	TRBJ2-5	ASSQDGRKQETQY
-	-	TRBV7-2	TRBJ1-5	ASSPPGVQPQH
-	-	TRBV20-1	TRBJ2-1	SARSLLGSAYNEQF
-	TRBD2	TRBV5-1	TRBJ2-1	ASSLRAGVSYEQF
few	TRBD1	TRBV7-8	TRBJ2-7	ASSSGQFNEQY
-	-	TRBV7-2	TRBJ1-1	ASSLQSHTEAF
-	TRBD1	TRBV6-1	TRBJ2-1	ASRGTGTEQF
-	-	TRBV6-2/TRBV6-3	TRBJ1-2	ASSSPGRDLWGYT
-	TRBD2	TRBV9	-	ASSAVGGSKTQY
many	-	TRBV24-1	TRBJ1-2	ATSDQGLIYGYT
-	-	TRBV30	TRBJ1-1	AWSVSRTNTEAF
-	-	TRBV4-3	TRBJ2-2	ASSQDPPGELF
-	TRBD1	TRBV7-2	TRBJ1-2	ASSSGQTIANYGYT
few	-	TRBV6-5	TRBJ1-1	ASSSGPPGTEAF
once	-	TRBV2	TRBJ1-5	ASKGEVLSNQPQH
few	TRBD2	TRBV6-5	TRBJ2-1	ASRQGLATNYEQF
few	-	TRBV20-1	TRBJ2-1	SARDGGPHNEQF
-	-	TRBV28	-	ASPRGINEQY
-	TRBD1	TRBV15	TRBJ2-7	ATSREGWTGVYEQY
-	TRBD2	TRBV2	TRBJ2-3	ASRKRLAGVLSTDTQY
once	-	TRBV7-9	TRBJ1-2	ASSPSGSGFYGYT
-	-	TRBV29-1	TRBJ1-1	SVEGEGESSEAF
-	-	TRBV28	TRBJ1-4	ASSSPLGVANEKLF
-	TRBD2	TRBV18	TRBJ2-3	ASYALAGASTDTQY
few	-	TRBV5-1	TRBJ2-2	ASSLAGENTGELF
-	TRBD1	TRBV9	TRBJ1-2	ASSAPQGQGDYGYT
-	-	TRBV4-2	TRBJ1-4	ASSQEPGQNEKLF
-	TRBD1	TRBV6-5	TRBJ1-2	ASSPTPGTGGGYT
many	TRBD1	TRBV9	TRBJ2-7	ASSPRAGGDEQY
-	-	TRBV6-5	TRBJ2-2	ASSRGLGQNTGELF
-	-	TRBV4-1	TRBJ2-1	ASSHLRGTYNEQF
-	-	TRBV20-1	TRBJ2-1	SARQVAANEQF
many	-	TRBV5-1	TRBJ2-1	ASSLAEGRLSYNEQF
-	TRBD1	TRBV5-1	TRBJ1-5	ASSLGGQGDSQPQH
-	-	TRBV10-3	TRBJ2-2	AISERTGGSRDTGELF
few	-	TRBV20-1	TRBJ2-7	SASVGGYEQY
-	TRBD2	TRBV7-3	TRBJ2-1	ASSKTSQNEQF
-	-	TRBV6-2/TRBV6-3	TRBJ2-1	ASNYDRGHSYNEQF
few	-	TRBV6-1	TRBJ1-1	ASRTRQHTEAF
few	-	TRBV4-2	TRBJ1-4	ASSQGLTPTNEKLF
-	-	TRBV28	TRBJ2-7	ASSFVSSYEQY
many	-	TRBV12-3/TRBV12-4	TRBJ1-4	ASSFLRGTATNEKLF
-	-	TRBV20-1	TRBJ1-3	SARSQGTGNTIY
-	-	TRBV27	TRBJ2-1	ASSPQGVYSSYNEQF
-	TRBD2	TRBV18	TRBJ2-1	ASSVAGVTYNEQF
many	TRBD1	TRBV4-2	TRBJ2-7	ASSQVRQGRDEQY
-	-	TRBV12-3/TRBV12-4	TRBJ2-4	ASSVGRGKQQY
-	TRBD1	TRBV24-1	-	ATSDLGQGALIGETQY
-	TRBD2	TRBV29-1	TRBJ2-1	SARLAGGGEQF
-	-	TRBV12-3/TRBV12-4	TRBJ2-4	ASSAVGPSRNIQY
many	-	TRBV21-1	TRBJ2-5	ASSNEGQGDIETQY
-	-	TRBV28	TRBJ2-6	ASSFSSKGDSGANVLT